This T cell receptor (beta chain) was obtained from a study of identical twins. TCRdb ran MiXCR on the 5' RACE reads and lists one entry per CDR3 protein. The table records hundreds of thousands of distinct CDR3 sequences, about 20% of them present only once. Germline CDR1 is WNHNN and CDR2 is SYGVQD (reference sequence). J gave up 3 bases and V 6 bases, and 7 bases lay outside the gene matches. The CDR3 is made up of 15 amino acids. This clonotype was recorded a few times. This sample also appeared in a second study, on T cells expressing NK-cell markers.

The chain couples TRBV10-1 to TRBJ2-1; 8 bases map to TRBD2. The clonotype originates from a woman in her late teens or twenties in good health. Source material: PBMCs. CDR3 in DNA: TGCGCCAGCAGGGGGAATAGCGGGGACTACAATGAGCAGTTCTTC. As protein: CASRGNSGDYNEQFF.